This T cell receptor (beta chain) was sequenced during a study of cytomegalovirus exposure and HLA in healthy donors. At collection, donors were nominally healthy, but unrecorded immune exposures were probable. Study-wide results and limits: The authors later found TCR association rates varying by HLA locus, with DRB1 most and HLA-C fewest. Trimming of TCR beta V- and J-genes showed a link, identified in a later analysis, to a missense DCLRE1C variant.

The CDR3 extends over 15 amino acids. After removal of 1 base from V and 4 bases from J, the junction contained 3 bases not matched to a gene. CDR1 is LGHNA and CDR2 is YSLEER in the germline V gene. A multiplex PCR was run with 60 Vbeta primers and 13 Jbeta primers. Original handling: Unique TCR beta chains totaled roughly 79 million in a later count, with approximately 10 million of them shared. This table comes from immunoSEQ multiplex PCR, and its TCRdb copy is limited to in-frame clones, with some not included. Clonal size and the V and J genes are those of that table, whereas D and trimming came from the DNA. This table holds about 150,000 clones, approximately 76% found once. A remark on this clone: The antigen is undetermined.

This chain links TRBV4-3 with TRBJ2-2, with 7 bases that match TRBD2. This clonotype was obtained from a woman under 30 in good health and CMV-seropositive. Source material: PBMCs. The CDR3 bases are TGCGCCAGCAGCCAAGGAGCGGGGATCACCGGGGAGCTGTTTTTT. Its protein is CASSQGAGITGELFF.